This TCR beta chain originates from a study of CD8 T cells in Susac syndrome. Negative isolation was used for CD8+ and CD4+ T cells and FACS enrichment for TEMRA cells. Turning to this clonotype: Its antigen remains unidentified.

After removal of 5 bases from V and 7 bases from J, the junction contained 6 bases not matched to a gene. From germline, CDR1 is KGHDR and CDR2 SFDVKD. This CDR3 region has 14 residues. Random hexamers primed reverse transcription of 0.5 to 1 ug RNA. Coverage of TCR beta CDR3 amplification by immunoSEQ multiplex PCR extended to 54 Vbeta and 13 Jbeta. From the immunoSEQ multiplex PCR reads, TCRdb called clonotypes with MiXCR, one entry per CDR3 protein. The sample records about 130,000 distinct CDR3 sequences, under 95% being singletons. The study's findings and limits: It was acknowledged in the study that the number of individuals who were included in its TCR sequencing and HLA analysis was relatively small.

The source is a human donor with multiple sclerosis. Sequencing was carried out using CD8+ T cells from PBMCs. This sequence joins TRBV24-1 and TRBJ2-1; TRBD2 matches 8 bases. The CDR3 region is CATSVQRERNEQFF. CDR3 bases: TGTGCCACCAGTGTCCAGCGGGAGAGAAATGAGCAGTTCTTC.